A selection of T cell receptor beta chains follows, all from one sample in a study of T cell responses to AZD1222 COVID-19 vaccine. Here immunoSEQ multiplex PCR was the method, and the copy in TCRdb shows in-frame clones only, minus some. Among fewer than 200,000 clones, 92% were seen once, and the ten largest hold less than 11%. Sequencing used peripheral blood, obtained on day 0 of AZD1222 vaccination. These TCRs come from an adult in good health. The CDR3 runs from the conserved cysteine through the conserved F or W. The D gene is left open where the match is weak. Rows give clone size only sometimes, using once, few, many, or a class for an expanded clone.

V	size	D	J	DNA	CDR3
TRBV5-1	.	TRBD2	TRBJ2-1	TGCGCCAGCAGCATGGGACTAGCGGACCACAATGAGCAGTTCTTC	CASSMGLADHNEQFF
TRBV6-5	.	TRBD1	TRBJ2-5	TGTGCCAGCAGGCGGACCGGGACAGGGGGGGAGACCCAGTACTTC	CASRRTGTGGETQYF
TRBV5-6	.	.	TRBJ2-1	TGTGCCAGCAGCTTGGTTGCCCGCGGGCAGTTCTTC	CASSLVARGQFF
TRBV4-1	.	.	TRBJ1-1	TGCGCCAGCAGCCAAGTTGAGGTGGGCACTGAAGCTTTCTTT	CASSQVEVGTEAFF
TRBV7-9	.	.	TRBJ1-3	TGTGCCAGCAGCTCCACGGAGGCTGGAAACACCATATATTTT	CASSSTEAGNTIYF
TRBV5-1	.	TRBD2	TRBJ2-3	TGCGCCAGCAGCACCTTCGGGCTAGCGGGAGCCACAGATACGCAGTATTTT	CASSTFGLAGATDTQYF
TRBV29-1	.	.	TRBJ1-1	TGCAGCTTCCTGTCTAAAGGGCGGACTGAAGCTTTCTTT	CSFLSKGRTEAFF
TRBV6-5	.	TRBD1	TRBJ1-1	TGTGCCAGCAGTCCAGGGACAGGGTTTGAAGCTTTCTTT	CASSPGTGFEAFF
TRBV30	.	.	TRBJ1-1	TGTGCCTGGAGCCTCCCGAGACATGAAGCTTTCTTT	CAWSLPRHEAFF
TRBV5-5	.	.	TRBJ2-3	TGTGCCAGTCGCCCCGGCCCGGCCAGGGAAAAGAGAACAGATACGCAGTATTTT	CASRPGPAREKRTDTQYF
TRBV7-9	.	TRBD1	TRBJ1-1	TGTGCCAGCAGCTTCCTCAAGACAGGGGAGAACACTGAAGCTTTCTTT	CASSFLKTGENTEAFF
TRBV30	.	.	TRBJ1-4	TGTGCCTGGAGTGTATATGAAAAACTGTTTTTT	CAWSVYEKLFF
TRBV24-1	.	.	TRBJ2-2	TGTGCCACCAGTGATCGGGGGAAGGGGGAGCTGTTTTTT	CATSDRGKGELFF
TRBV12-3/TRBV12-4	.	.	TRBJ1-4	TGTGCCAGCAGACAGGGTACTAATGAAAAACTGTTTTTT	CASRQGTNEKLFF
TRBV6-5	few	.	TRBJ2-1	TGTGCCAGCAGTTACCCGGACCTAAACAATGAGCAGTTCTTC	CASSYPDLNNEQFF
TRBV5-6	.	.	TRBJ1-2	TGTGCCAGCAGCCTTGGGACGGGGGCTGGAGGCTACACCTTC	CASSLGTGAGGYTF
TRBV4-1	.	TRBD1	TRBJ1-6	TGCGCCAGCTCCAGGACAGGGGATAATTCACCCCTCCACTTT	CASSRTGDNSPLHF
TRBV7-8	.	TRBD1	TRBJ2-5	TGTGCCAGCAGGCCTAGGGGGCGGGCGGAGACCCAGTACTTC	CASRPRGRAETQYF
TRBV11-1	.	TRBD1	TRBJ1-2	TGTGCCAGCAGCCGAGGGACAGCGAACTATGGCTACACCTTC	CASSRGTANYGYTF
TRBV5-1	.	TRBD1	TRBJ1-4	TGCGCCAGCAGCTTGGGCGACAGGGAGGGTGAAAAACTGTTTTTT	CASSLGDREGEKLFF
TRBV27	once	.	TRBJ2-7	TGTGCCAGCAGTTTCCGGGGGCTCGGCGACGAGCAGTACTTC	CASSFRGLGDEQYF
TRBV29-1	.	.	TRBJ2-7	TGCAGCGCTGGGGCCGCGGGAAGCCGCTACGAGCAGTACTTC	CSAGAAGSRYEQYF
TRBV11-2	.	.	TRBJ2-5	TGTGCCAGCAGCTTAGTTTCGGGCAGACAAGAGACCCAGTACTTC	CASSLVSGRQETQYF
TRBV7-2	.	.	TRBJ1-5	TGTGCCAGCAGCTCGCTAGGGGGTGGAGGGCTTCAGCCCCAGCATTTT	CASSSLGGGGLQPQHF
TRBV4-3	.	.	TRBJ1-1	TGCGCCAGCAGCCAAGGGGGACGGACTGAAGCTTTCTTT	CASSQGGRTEAFF
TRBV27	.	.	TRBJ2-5	TGTGCCAGCAGTCATGGGTCGGACCAAGAGACCCAGTACTTC	CASSHGSDQETQYF
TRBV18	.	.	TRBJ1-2	TGTGCCAGCTCATCAGCTTGGGGGTCTGGCTACACCTTC	CASSSAWGSGYTF
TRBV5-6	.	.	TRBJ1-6	TGTGCCAGCAGCTGGGATCGAGGGGCTGCCTATAATTCACCCCTCCACTTT	CASSWDRGAAYNSPLHF
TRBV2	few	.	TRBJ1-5	TGTGCCAGCAGTGAAGAAGTTCAGCCCCAGCATTTT	CASSEEVQPQHF
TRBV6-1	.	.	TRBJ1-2	TGTGCCAGCAGTGATCGTGGCGGACCTAACTATGGCTACACCTTC	CASSDRGGPNYGYTF
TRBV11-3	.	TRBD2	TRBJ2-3	TGTGCCAGCAGCCCAGGGGCGGGAGGGCCCACAGATACGCAGTATTTT	CASSPGAGGPTDTQYF
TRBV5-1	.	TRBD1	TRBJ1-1	TGCGCCAGCAGCTTGGTTGCAGGGGGCGGTAACACTGAAGCTTTCTTT	CASSLVAGGGNTEAFF
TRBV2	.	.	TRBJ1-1	TGTGCCAGCAGTCTCCAGGGGAACACTGAAGCTTTCTTT	CASSLQGNTEAFF
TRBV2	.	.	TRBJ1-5	TGTGCCAGCAGTATGGGGGCGGATAGCAATCAGCCCCAGCATTTT	CASSMGADSNQPQHF
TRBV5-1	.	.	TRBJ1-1	TGCGCCAGCAGCTTGAGATCAGCGGACACTGAAGCTTTCTTT	CASSLRSADTEAFF
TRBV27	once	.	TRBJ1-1	TGTGCCAGCAGTGCGCATCGTCTGAAGGACACTGAAGCTTTCTTT	CASSAHRLKDTEAFF
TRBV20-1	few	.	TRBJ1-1	TGCAGTGCTAGGGAAGGTCTGAGGGCTTTCTTT	CSAREGLRAFF
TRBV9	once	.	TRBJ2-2	TGTGCCAGCAGCGTAGCGGGGACACTTCATAGCGGGGAGCTGTTTTTT	CASSVAGTLHSGELFF
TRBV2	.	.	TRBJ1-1	TGTGCCAGCAGTGAATGGCCTGGTAACACTGAAGCTTTCTTT	CASSEWPGNTEAFF
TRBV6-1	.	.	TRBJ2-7	TGTGCCAGCAGTGAATTTACAGGATATGTCTACGAGCAGTACTTC	CASSEFTGYVYEQYF
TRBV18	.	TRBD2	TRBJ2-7	TGTGCCAGCGCCCTAATGAGCGGGACTTCCTACGAGCAGTACTTC	CASALMSGTSYEQYF
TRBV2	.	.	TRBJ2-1	TGTGCCAGCAGTGAAGCGATGCGGGACAATGAGCAGTTCTTC	CASSEAMRDNEQFF